A selection of T cell receptor beta chains follows, all from one sample in a study of T-cell memory formation after mild COVID-19. TCRdb re-called the 5' RACE reads with MiXCR, one entry per CDR3 protein. The table includes fewer than 250,000 distinct CDR3 sequences, 10% detected once. Sequenced sample: PBMCs or a T cell subset sorted from them (not recorded which). These receptors all stem from a man between 18 and 35 years old who had mild COVID-19 (a few samples of this study predate the infection). Cell type and time point are not known. CDR3s include the opening cysteine and the closing phenylalanine or tryptophan. A D gene is named only where the DNA matches it firmly. Clone size appears in some rows only: once, few, many, or a class for an expanded clone.

j_call clone_size d_call v_call cdr3_nt cdr3_aa
TRBJ2-3 NA TRBD2 TRBV6-2/TRBV6-3 TGTGCCAGCAGTTACGGGGAGGGAGCCACAGATACGCAGTATTTT CASSYGEGATDTQYF
TRBJ2-3 few TRBD2 TRBV7-2 TGTGCCAGCATCAGGACTAGTTCTACAGATACGCAGTATTTT CASIRTSSTDTQYF
TRBJ2-2 few TRBD1 TRBV6-5 TGTGCCAGCAGCAAACAGGGGGCGCACTTCGGGGAGCTGTTTTTT CASSKQGAHFGELFF
TRBJ1-5 NA NA TRBV19 TGTGCCAGTAGTAGAGAGGTGAGCAATCAGCCCCAGCATTTT CASSREVSNQPQHF
TRBJ2-2 NA TRBD1 TRBV9 TGTGCCAGCAGGGACAGGGGGACCGGGACCGGGGAGCTGTTTTTT CASRDRGTGTGELFF
TRBJ1-5 many NA TRBV7-2 TGTGCCAGCAGCTTAGACGGGGGTGGCAATCAGCCCCAGCATTTT CASSLDGGGNQPQHF
TRBJ1-2 few TRBD1 TRBV29-1 TGCAGCGTTCTACCGCCGACAGGGCTCCACTATGGCTACACCTTC CSVLPPTGLHYGYTF
TRBJ2-5 few TRBD2 TRBV24-1 TGTGCCACCAGTGATCCAACTAGCGGGGGCGCAGAGACCCAGTACTTC CATSDPTSGGAETQYF
TRBJ1-2 NA NA TRBV28 TGTGCCAGCAGCTTTTCCAACTATGGCTACACCTTC CASSFSNYGYTF
TRBJ2-7 many NA TRBV5-6 TGTGCCAGCAGCTTGTTTGGGGATCCGTACGAGCAGTACTTC CASSLFGDPYEQYF
TRBJ1-1 few TRBD1 TRBV11-2 TGTGCCAGCAGCTCGGACAGGGGTGGTCGGGCTTTCTTT CASSSDRGGRAFF
TRBJ1-1 few TRBD1 TRBV5-1 TGCGCCAGCAGCTCACAGGGGGCGCCCACTGAAGCTTTCTTT CASSSQGAPTEAFF
TRBJ1-3 few NA TRBV5-1 TGCGCCAGCAGCTTGGGGCAGGGAAACACCATATATTTT CASSLGQGNTIYF
TRBJ2-4 few NA TRBV5-1 TGCGCCAGCAGCTTGATTTCAGCCAAAAACATTCAGTACTTC CASSLISAKNIQYF
TRBJ1-6 NA NA TRBV7-9 TGTGCCAGCAGCCCCCGGGACGGAGGGTCACCCCTCCACTTT CASSPRDGGSPLHF